Below, 14 T cell receptor beta chains from the same sample are listed, as sequenced in a study of cytomegalovirus exposure and HLA in healthy donors. Vbeta (60) and Jbeta (13) primers were used in the PCR. Repertoires were generated with immunoSEQ multiplex PCR, while TCRdb's copy carries only in-frame clones and drops some. The sample lists around 130,000 clones, around 71% occurring once. The source material was PBMCs. Receptor source: a woman aged 60-75 years in good health and CMV-seropositive.

The chain links TRBV10-3 to TRBJ2-2, with 12 positions matching TRBD2. The V segment lost 4 bases and the J segment 4 bases; nucleotides outside the gene matches: 10. Germline V lookup: CDR1 ENHRY, CDR2 SYGVKD. This CDR3 spans 18 amino acids. The CDR3: CAISGRLAGGQGTGELFF. The DNA for the CDR3 is TGTGCCATCAGTGGCCGCCTAGCGGGGGGGCAGGGCACCGGGGAGCTGTTTTTT.

V and J are TRBV18 and TRBJ1-1; D remains ambiguous. With 5 bases removed from V and 0 bases from J, the gap between germline ends came to 7 bases. CDR1 and CDR2 from the germline V gene are KGHSH and LQKENI. This CDR3 region has 13 residues. The CDR3 coding sequence is TGTGCCAGCTCAGGGGAGATGAACACTGAAGCTTTCTTT. Amino acids: CASSGEMNTEAFF.

This clone was counted only a few times. The chain is built from TRBV19 and TRBJ2-7; 9 bases match TRBD1. V lost 5 bases to trimming and J lost 4 bases; unmatched junction nucleotides: 6. The CDR3 sequence is 14 residues long. Germline-derived CDR1 and CDR2 are LNHDA and SQIVND (reference sequence). The CDR3 loop is CASSGTGNDYEQYF. CDR3 DNA sequence: TGTGCCAGTAGTGGGACAGGGAACGATTACGAGCAGTACTTC.

This clone was observed a few times. The J gene is TRBJ1-1, the V gene TRBV10-3; D perhaps matches TRBD1 (6 bases). Germline assignment: CDR1 ENHRY and CDR2 SYGVKD. The V end lost 0 bases, the J end lost 1 base, and 12 bases lay between the germline ends. CDR3 length: 16 amino acids. In DNA form, the CDR3 reads TGTGCCATCAGTGAGTCACAGGGCATAAGGAACACTGAAGCTTTCTTT. The encoded protein is CAISESQGIRNTEAFF.

The chain couples TRBV9 to TRBJ2-3, with D tentatively TRBD2 (5 bases). The V and J ends lost 1 base and 4 bases respectively, with 13 bases between them. The CDR3 is 15 residues long. CDR1 SGDLS and CDR2 YYNGEE come from the germline V gene. CDR3 nucleotide sequence: TGTGCCAGCAGCGTACAGCCTAGCTCAGCAGATACGCAGTATTTT. Amino acid sequence: CASSVQPSSADTQYF.

This clone has just a few counts. This chain joins TRBV5-1 and TRBJ2-7; 8 positions agree with TRBD1. The CDR3 contains 15 residues. CDR1 is SGHRS and CDR2 is YFSETQ in the germline V gene. J lost 3 bases, V lost 4 bases, and 9 bases had no gene match. This CDR3 is CASSLGLTGGYEQYF. DNA for the CDR3: TGCGCCAGCAGCCTCGGGTTAACAGGGGGCTACGAGCAGTACTTC.

V and J are TRBV19 and TRBJ1-6, with D unclear. Germline CDR1 is LNHDA and CDR2 is SQIVND (reference sequence). Trimming took 5 bases from V and 11 from J, leaving 10 bases between them. The CDR3 runs 12 residues. CDR3: CASSLRGTPLHF. CDR3 nucleotides: TGTGCCAGTAGTTTACGAGGAACACCCCTCCACTTT.

The genes are TRBV7-2 and TRBJ1-2; D may be TRBD1 (6 bases). Germline lookup yields CDR1 SGHTA and CDR2 FQGNSA. This CDR3 contains 12 residues. V lost 5 bases and J 13 bases, leaving 17 bases between the germline ends. CDR3 residues: CASSLIGQSRTF. The CDR3 region has the DNA TGTGCCAGCAGCCTGATAGGACAGTCTCGCACCTTC.

In regard to this clone: One end of the junction fails to match germline, which may point to a read error. The gene calls are TRBV18 and TRBJ2-1; a possible D gene is TRBD2 (5 bases). The CDR3 runs 14 residues. CDR1 is KGHSH, CDR2 LQKENI, per germline. CDR3 nucleotide sequence: TGTGCCAGCCCACCCGGGGTCGGGGAGAATGAGCAGTTCTTC. Its translation is CASPPGVGENEQFF. Full variable domain (outside the CDR3, taken from reference TRBV18 and TRBJ2-1): NAGVMQNPRHLVRRRGQEARLRCSPMKGHSHVYWYRQLPEEGLKFMVYLQKENIIDESGMPKERFSAEFPKEGPSILRIQQVVRGDSAAYFCASPPGVGENEQFFGPGTRLTVL.

This chain connects TRBV10-3 to TRBJ2-1; 9 bases map to TRBD1. Germline CDR1 and CDR2: ENHRY and SYGVKD. The CDR3 is made up of 17 amino acids. Trimming took 4 bases from V and 5 from J; bases not matched to a gene: 12. This CDR3 is CAISAASGTGLDNEQFF. The CDR3 nucleotides are TGTGCCATCAGTGCAGCCTCCGGGACAGGGCTCGACAATGAGCAGTTCTTC.

The V call is TRBV18, the J call TRBJ2-2; maybe TRBD2 (5 bases). The germline V and J ends were trimmed by 3 bases and 0 bases, with 20 bases remaining between them. Germline CDR1 KGHSH, CDR2 LQKENI. CDR3 length: 19 residues. The CDR3 sequence is CASSPSSLGSGANTGELFF. CDR3 sequence (DNA): TGTGCCAGCTCACCGTCTTCGTTAGGAAGCGGCGCGAACACCGGGGAGCTGTTTTTT.

V and J are TRBV12-5 and TRBJ2-1; 7 bases are shared with TRBD1. With 6 bases clipped from V and 6 bases from J, the junction kept 17 bases outside the gene matches. Germline V gene sequence: CDR1 LGHNT, CDR2 FRNRAP. This CDR3 has 17 amino acids. CDR3 DNA: TGTGCTAGTGGCCCGGGTACAGGGGTCCAGACGGGCAATGAGCAGTTCTTC. As protein: CASGPGTGVQTGNEQFF.

This chain connects TRBV9 to TRBJ1-2; TRBD1 matches 7 bases. V shed 4 bases and J 4 bases; nucleotides not matched to a gene: 10. Germline CDR1 reads SGDLS; CDR2 reads YYNGEE. This CDR3 has 15 residues. The CDR3: CASSPATGTRYGYTF. The CDR3 DNA reads TGTGCCAGCAGCCCGGCGACAGGGACGCGCTATGGCTACACCTTC.

Here the CDR3 DNA reads TGTGCCAGCAGTGAGCAAAGCGGGAGAGGGGATGAGCAGTTCTTC. Amino acid sequence: CASSEQSGRGDEQFF. The chain links TRBV6-4 to TRBJ2-1; 8 nucleotides line up with TRBD2. Germline lookup yields CDR1 MRHNA and CDR2 SNTAGT. V was clipped by 3 bases and J by 8 bases; unmatched bases: 9. The CDR3 extends over 15 amino acids.